This paragraph reports one TCR beta chain. What this receptor recognizes is not known. A junction end diverges from the germline sequence, so it may reflect a read error. This record comes from a study of blood T cell repertoires in COVID-19 (dated by TCRdb to between 2020 and 2021). With regard to the full study: Samples from collaborators originated in the United States, Italy and Spain and spanned both the acute and convalescent phases of COVID-19. Subjects who had been exposed to COVID-19, were actively infected with it, or had recovered from it provided the deeply sampled blood TCRbeta repertoires that made up the dataset. Where available, HLA class I and class II types were taken from metadata supplied by the sample provider and were not determined by assay-based typing. The material from the prospective study consisted of cDNA or gDNA derived from T cells, B-cell-depleted T cells, or PBMCs. A freely available public database, intended as a resource for researchers studying the immune response to SARS-CoV-2, is where the repertoires were released. Samples were obtained from the ongoing ImmuneRACE study (first 160 participants) and from 1,200 or so subjects provided by 6 global collaborators. The sample metadata nearly always contained a de-identified subject ID, COVID-19 status, age in years and sex. Overall study outcomes, separate from this receptor: The quantity of clinical and demographic metadata differed by source and by participant and was supplied without curation.

TCRbeta CDR3 regions were amplified from genomic DNA by means of the immunoSEQ Assay, a bias-controlled multiplex PCR. In the source study's methods: Nucleated cell counts per sample were estimated from amplification of reference gene primers within the assay. Sequence reads were collapsed and filtered to measure the absolute abundance of every unique TCRbeta CDR3 rearrangement. For each sample, productive Simpson clonality was calculated as the square root of Simpson's diversity index across productive rearrangements. TCRdb mirrors the immuneACCESS table, restricted to in-frame sequences. Some clones are absent from its copies; in checked studies, under half trace to an unresolved V gene, and the reason for the others is unknown. From that table come the V and J calls and clone size; the DNA was used to work out D and trimming. In all, the sample holds about 140,000 clones, and 80% to 90% of those were seen once. In total, the top ten clones hold approximately 2.8% of the sample.

The CDR3 contains 17 residues, cysteine and phenylalanine counted. Only the CDR3 DNA is retained, 51 bases long and in frame from the first base. CDR1 and CDR2 (SGHRS, YFSETQ) derive from the germline V gene. Each collaborating institution followed its own protocols to collect whole blood in K2EDTA tubes. For TCRbeta analysis, collaborators shipped samples as frozen whole blood, isolated PBMCs, or DNA extracted from either of those sample types. Source material: peripheral blood. The sequence was obtained from a woman aged 55-75 years with active COVID-19. The V gene is TRBV5-1 and the J gene is TRBJ2-5; TRBD2 fits 8 bases in the junction. In nucleotide form, the sequence is TGCGCCAGCACCTTGGCCCACCCCGGGGGGGCACAAGAGACCCAGTACTTC. This encodes CASTLAHPGGAQETQYF.